This entry features one T cell receptor (beta chain) sequence. Deletions cut 4 bases from V and 5 bases from J, with 14 bases between. Germline-derived CDR1 and CDR2 are SQVTM and ANQGSEA. The CDR3 is made up of 13 amino acids. Sequencing was performed with immunoSEQ multiplex PCR; in TCRdb, only in-frame clones are kept and a portion is missing. The repertoire holds under 300,000 clones, with approximately 83% as singletons. The sample belongs to a study of cytomegalovirus exposure and HLA in healthy donors. Study-level information: The same platform was used for the 110 or so validation repertoires as for the approximately 730 first-cohort repertoires, as reported in a later analysis.

The specimen was PBMCs. The rearrangement links TRBV29-1 to TRBJ2-5; TRBD1 is a possible D gene (5 bases). This receptor was taken from a woman between 18 and 29 years old in good health and CMV-seronegative. In nucleotides, the CDR3 is TGCAGCGTTGGATTAGGGGAATGGGAGACCCAGTACTTC. This encodes CSVGLGEWETQYF.